This T cell receptor (beta chain) originates from a study of a mutant IDH1 vaccine in newly diagnosed glioma. Study summary: Vaccine administration was initiated 4-6 weeks following radiotherapy alone, or with temozolomide cycles. Treated individuals were about 60% male and around 40% female, averaging roughly 38 years of age. The study's findings and limits: With respect to changes in top peripheral T cell clonotypes, pseudoprogression seemed unrelated.

Germline CDR1 and CDR2: SGHRS and YFSETQ. The CDR3 covers 13 residues. The junction had 5 bases not matched to a gene; V was cut back by 4 bases and J by 4 bases. Note on this clone: Its antigen remains unknown.

Time point noted: week 23, last vaccination. The content of each vaccine dose was 300 ug of mutant IDH1 20-mer peptide, and topical imiquimod accompanied it. The astrocytomas were IDH1-mutant, ATRX-negative, and WHO grade 3 or 4. The method was immunoSEQ multiplex PCR; TCRdb's version includes in-frame clones alone and lacks a portion of them. The sample has about 56,000 clones, approximately 87% seen once. The receptor comes from a man in his forties with glioma. The sequences come from PBMCs, collected from a glioma patient whose treatment included an IDH1 peptide vaccine. J is TRBJ2-7 and V is TRBV5-1; 7 bases are shared with TRBD1. CDR3 sequence: CASSRDRVYEQYF. The CDR3 bases are TGCGCCAGCAGCCGAGACAGGGTTTACGAGCAGTACTTC.